This T cell receptor beta chain was recovered during a study of CXCR3-negative and CXCR3-positive naive CD8 T cells. Germline CDR1 LGHNA, CDR2 YSLEER. This CDR3 contains 17 residues. About this clonotype: Its specificity is not known.

Study conclusions and caveats: Naive subsets did not differ in surface CD5, and the authors estimated TCR strength using properties of the TRB CDR3. CXCR3-positive naive cells had more hydrophobic TRB CDR3s than CXCR3-negative naive cells.

All TRB cDNA libraries came from 5' RACE performed with UMI labels. After re-calling the 5' RACE reads, TCRdb lists one entry per CDR3 protein, DNA absent. The table lists some 120,000 distinct CDR3 sequences. This receptor was taken from a human donor in good health. Some clones in this sample may be carry-over from other donors' samples. The chain employs TRBV4-3 and TRBJ1-4; the TCRdb D gene call, TRBD1, has no DNA to confirm it. Sequencing used naive CXCR3+ CD8+ T cells from blood. Subset described: CD45RO-CCR7+CD27+CD95- naive CD8+ T cells expressing CXCR3 (TNR3+). The CDR3 protein is CASSSSRGALTNEKLFF.